The clone carrying this T cell receptor beta chain was counted only a few times. Its antigen remains unidentified. It was via CD45RO/CCR7/CD25/CD127/CD95/CD27 that CD4+ naive, central memory, regulatory and stem cell-like memory cells were sorted. Sequencing targeted expressed TCRB transcripts, as all isolated RNA had been reverse transcribed. The table came from immunoSEQ multiplex PCR; TCRdb's copy has only in-frame clones and leaves some out. The sample records around 500,000 clones, about 10% being singletons. The V gene lost 2 bases and the J gene lost 2 bases, with 11 bases spanning the gap. CDR1 SQVTM and CDR2 ANQGSEA come from the germline V gene. This CDR3 region has 14 residues. These data come from a study of beta chain features in type 1 diabetes. Study context: Sorted cells from all samples, numbering approximately 110,000,000, were examined.

Study results and limitations: Individuals with type 1 diabetes displayed fewer insertions and more deletions at VDJ junctions.

The chain recombines TRBV29-1 with TRBJ2-3, with D perhaps matching TRBD1 (6 bases). The clonotype originates from a woman younger than 30 in good health. Sequencing was performed on naive CD4+ T cells from blood. This CDR3 is CSVEWGQLTDTQYF. CDR3 nucleotides: TGCAGCGTTGAATGGGGACAACTCACAGATACGCAGTATTTT.